Listed below are T cell receptor beta chains from one sample, sequenced in a study of shared clonotypes between healthy human individuals. The repertoire was sequenced with immunoSEQ multiplex PCR; TCRdb's copy has only in-frame clones and lacks some. Of over a million clones in the sample, approximately 80% are singletons; the top ten hold roughly 0.61%. The sample taken for sequencing was memory CD4+ T cells from PBMCs. These receptor sequences come from a young man in good health. Some clones in this sample may be carry-over from other donors' samples. Both conserved end residues are part of each CDR3. A D gene is named only where the DNA matches it firmly. The size of a clone is reported for some rows only, either as once, few or many, or as a class for expanded clones.

clone size,V gene,J gene,D gene,CDR3 DNA,CDR3 protein
many,TRBV21-1,TRBJ2-1,-,TGTGCCAGCTTGGGACAGGTATACAATGAGCAGTTCTTC,CASLGQVYNEQFF
-,TRBV5-6,TRBJ2-2,-,TGTGCCAGCAGGGTAGCAGCGGCGAACACCGGGGAGCTGTTTTTT,CASRVAAANTGELFF
-,TRBV9,TRBJ1-2,-,TGTGCCAGCAGCGTCCAATCAGCTAACTATGGCTACACCTTC,CASSVQSANYGYTF
-,TRBV7-9,TRBJ1-2,-,TGTGCCAGCAGCTTAGCTGCGGTGGGGGGCGCGGATGGCTACACCTTC,CASSLAAVGGADGYTF
-,TRBV5-1,TRBJ1-1,-,TGCGCCAGCAGCTCGTCAGTTATGAACACTGAAGCTTTCTTT,CASSSSVMNTEAFF
once,TRBV4-2,TRBJ2-1,TRBD2,TGTGCCAGCAGCCACACAATTGGACTAGCGGGAGAGTCAGGTGAGCAGTTCTTC,CASSHTIGLAGESGEQFF
few,TRBV5-1,TRBJ2-5,-,TGCGCCAGCAGCTTAGGAGGGGTCGAGACCCAGTACTTC,CASSLGGVETQYF
once,TRBV2,TRBJ1-4,-,TGTGCCAGCCACAGGGTGGGCGAAAAACTGTTTTTT,CASHRVGEKLFF
many,TRBV5-1,TRBJ2-7,-,TGCGCCAGCAGCCCCCTGGAGGGGGAGATCGAGCAGTACTTC,CASSPLEGEIEQYF
-,TRBV5-6,TRBJ1-2,TRBD1,TGTGCCAGCAGCGACTACCGACAGGGCAATTATGGCTACACCTTC,CASSDYRQGNYGYTF
-,TRBV19,TRBJ2-3,-,TGTGCCAGTAGTCCAGGGGGGACCACAGATACGCAGTATTTT,CASSPGGTTDTQYF
once,TRBV10-1,TRBJ2-3,-,TGCGCCAGCAGTGACTACTTTGGGGATACGCAGTATTTT,CASSDYFGDTQYF
-,TRBV6-5,TRBJ2-3,-,TGTGCCAGCAGGGGGCGCACAGATACGCAGTATTTT,CASRGRTDTQYF
-,TRBV6-5,TRBJ1-2,TRBD1,TGTGCCAGCAGTTACACCTACAGGGGGCAGGGTGGCTACACCTTC,CASSYTYRGQGGYTF
-,TRBV5-1,TRBJ2-1,-,TGCGCCAGCAGCTTGGCTTGGTGGGGCTCCTACAATGAGCAGTTCTTC,CASSLAWWGSYNEQFF
-,TRBV6-5,TRBJ2-7,-,TGTGCCAGCAGTTATCGCAGGGCCTCCTCCGAGCAGTACTTC,CASSYRRASSEQYF
-,TRBV28,TRBJ2-3,-,TGTGCCAGCGGAGCTACAGATACGCAGTATTTT,CASGATDTQYF
-,TRBV7-9,TRBJ2-2,-,TGTGCCAGCAGCTTCATCAGCGGGGAGCTGTTTTTT,CASSFISGELFF
-,TRBV5-1,TRBJ2-6,-,TGCGCCAGCAGCTGGGACCCCTCTGGGGCCAACGTCCTGACTTTC,CASSWDPSGANVLTF
-,TRBV29-1,TRBJ2-3,-,TGCAGCGTCTTACAGCCTTACTATCGGGAGGATACGCAGTATTTT,CSVLQPYYREDTQYF
-,TRBV11-1,TRBJ1-1,-,TGTGCCAGCAGCGGTCGACTGAACACTGAAGCTTTCTTT,CASSGRLNTEAFF
-,TRBV19,TRBJ2-3,-,TGTGCCAGTAGAAATAAGGGGGGATACACAGATACGCAGTATTTT,CASRNKGGYTDTQYF
few,TRBV5-6,TRBJ1-2,-,TGTGCCAGCAGCTTGGGGGACACCGTCAGCTATGGCTACACCTTC,CASSLGDTVSYGYTF
-,TRBV7-3,TRBJ2-1,TRBD2,TGTGCCAGCAGCCACATAGCGGGAGGGCCCAGGTACAATGAGCAGTTCTTC,CASSHIAGGPRYNEQFF
-,TRBV18,TRBJ2-7,TRBD2,TGTGCCAGCTCACCACCGAGGGCTAGCGGCTCCCTATACGAGCAGTACTTC,CASSPPRASGSLYEQYF